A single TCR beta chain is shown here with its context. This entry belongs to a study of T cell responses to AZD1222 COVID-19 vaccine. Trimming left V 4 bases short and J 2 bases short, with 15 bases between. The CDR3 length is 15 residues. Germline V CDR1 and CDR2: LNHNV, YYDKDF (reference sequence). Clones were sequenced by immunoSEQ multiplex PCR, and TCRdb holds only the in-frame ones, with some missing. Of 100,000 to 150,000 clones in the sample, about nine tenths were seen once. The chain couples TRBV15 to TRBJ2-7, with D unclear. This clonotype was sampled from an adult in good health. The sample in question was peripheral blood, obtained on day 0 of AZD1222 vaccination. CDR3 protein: CATSMFAQIPYEQYF. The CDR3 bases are TGTGCCACCAGCATGTTCGCCCAAATACCCTACGAGCAGTACTTC.